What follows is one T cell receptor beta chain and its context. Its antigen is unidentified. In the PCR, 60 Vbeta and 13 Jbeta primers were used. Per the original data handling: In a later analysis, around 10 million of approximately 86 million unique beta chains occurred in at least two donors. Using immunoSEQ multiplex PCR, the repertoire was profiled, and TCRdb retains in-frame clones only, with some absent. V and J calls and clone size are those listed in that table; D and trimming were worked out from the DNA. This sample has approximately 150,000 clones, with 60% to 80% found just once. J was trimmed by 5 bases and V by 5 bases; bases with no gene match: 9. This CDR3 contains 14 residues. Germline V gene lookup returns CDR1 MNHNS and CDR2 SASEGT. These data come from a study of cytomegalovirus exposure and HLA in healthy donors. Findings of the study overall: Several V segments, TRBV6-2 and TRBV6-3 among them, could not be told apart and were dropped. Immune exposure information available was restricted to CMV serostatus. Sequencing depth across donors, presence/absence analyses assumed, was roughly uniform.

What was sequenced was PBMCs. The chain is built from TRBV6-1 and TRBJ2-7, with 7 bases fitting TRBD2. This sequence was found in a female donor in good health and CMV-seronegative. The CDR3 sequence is CASSSPGRGDEQYF. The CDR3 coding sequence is TGTGCCAGCAGTTCACCTGGGAGGGGCGACGAGCAGTACTTC.